This record concerns one T cell receptor beta chain sequence. The data are from a study of blood T cell repertoires in COVID-19. Across the whole study: Samples came from the United States, Italy and Spain, spanning acute and convalescent COVID-19. From T cells, B-cell-depleted T cells, or PBMCs came the material, which was cDNA or gDNA.

Authors' processing steps: Reference gene primer amplification yielded estimated nucleated cell counts. Sequenced by immunoSEQ multiplex PCR; TCRdb stores in-frame clones only, minus some. The V and J calls and the clone size are those of that table, but D and trimming were determined from the DNA. This table holds approximately 90,000 clones, about 88% found once. The CDR3 spans 13 residues. Trimming removed 1 base at V and 3 bases at J, with 6 bases between. The germline V gene has CDR1 SGHVS and CDR2 FQNEAQ. V gene TRBV7-8 combines with J gene TRBJ1-1; D uncertain. The clonotype comes from a man aged 45 to 65 with acute or convalescent COVID-19. Sequencing used peripheral blood. The DNA for the CDR3 is TGTGCCAGCAGCTTAGATCAGGACACTGAAGCTTTCTTT. Translation: CASSLDQDTEAFF.